The TCR beta chain under discussion was sequenced for a study of Ad26.COV2.S vaccination and SARS-CoV-2 variants. Findings and caveats of the study: Spike-specific CD8+ and CD4+ T cell responses reportedly showed substantial breadth after vaccination.

Looked up from germline, CDR1 is LNHDA and CDR2 is SQIVND (reference sequence). With 1 base removed from V and 4 bases from J, the gap between germline ends came to 14 bases. The CDR3 contains 15 residues. Stated treatment: around 19 received Ad26.COV2.S at low or high dose, single or two shots; 5 received placebo; per-sample allocation not given. On day 63 after the first injection, vaccine and placebo recipients gave samples. Vaccination employed an Ad26 vector expressing the Wuhan-strain SARS-CoV-2 spike. This clone showed up just a few times. Its cognate antigen is unknown. Profiling relied on immunoSEQ multiplex PCR, and the TCRdb table lists in-frame clones only, not all of them. The sample holds 200,000 to 250,000 clones, around 89% seen once.

The sample was peripheral blood, taken in a trial of Ad26.COV2.S vaccine versus placebo. The rearrangement uses TRBV19 and TRBJ2-7; TRBD2 is a possible D gene (5 bases). The clonotype was recovered from a person between 18 and 65 years old who received the Ad26.COV2.S COVID-19 vaccine or a placebo. The CDR3 DNA reads as TGTGCCAGTAGTATAGTTTCCGGGAACGGGTACGAGCAGTACTTC. It is translated as CASSIVSGNGYEQYF. The full variable domain, completed using reference TRBV19 and TRBJ2-7, is DGGITQSPKYLFRKEGQNVTLSCEQNLNHDAMYWYRQDPGQGLRLIYYSQIVNDFQKGDIAEGYSVSREKKESFPLTVTSAQKNPTAFYLCASSIVSGNGYEQYFGPGTRLTVT.